This entry features one TCR beta chain sequence. As yet, its antigen is unknown. This sample stems from a study of blood T cells in healthy people across ages. Combining a sample-barcoded 5' primer with a J-beta primer mix, a second PCR ran for about 7 to 12 cycles. Each CDR3 protein gets one entry after TCRdb re-called the 5' RACE reads with MiXCR. The sample consists of some 700,000 distinct CDR3 sequences, about a fifth of them appearing once. Drawing of peripheral blood yielded roughly 10 milliliters from each donor. Study outcomes and limitations: Because sorting was not performed, PBMCs prevented conclusive naive versus antigen-experienced comparison. Donor CMV status, an unknown factor, possibly confounded changes in expanded clonotypes.

The source is a man between 65 and 80 years old in good health. Sequenced sample: blood.

The CDR3 region has the DNA TGTGCCAGCAGCCAAGGGAGAGGCTACACCTTC. Its translation is CASSQGRGYTF. This sequence joins TRBV3-1 and TRBJ1-2; D unresolved. CDR1 LGHDT and CDR2 YNNKEL come from the germline V gene (reference sequence). The CDR3 totals 11 residues. The V end lost 1 base, the J end lost 8 bases, and 5 bases lay between the germline ends.